This T cell receptor (beta chain) comes out of a study of T cells in Graves' hyperthyroidism and ophthalmopathy. This clonotype was counted at least ten times. Amplified TCR beta CDR3 regions came from RNA transcripts. Researchers ran a first-round RT-PCR on the TCR CDR3 using the HTBI primer set. TCRdb re-called the multiplex PCR reads with MiXCR, one entry per CDR3 protein. This table holds 600,000 or so distinct CDR3 sequences, more than 13% found once. This CDR3 spans 16 amino acids. Germline V gene lookup returns CDR1 LGHNT and CDR2 FRNRAP. Trimming stripped 6 bases from V and 1 base from J, with 19 bases between.

The sequenced sample was blood. This TCR was recovered from a woman aged 18 to 35 with Graves' ophthalmopathy. The J gene is TRBJ2-7, the V gene TRBV12-5; no definite D call. Written as DNA, the CDR3 is TGTGCTAGTGGGCCAGGCTCCTCGGCAGAATCCTACGAGCAGTACTTC. Protein sequence: CASGPGSSAESYEQYF.